This T cell receptor beta chain was recovered during a study of blood T cell repertoires in COVID-19. For the study at large: The United States, Italy and Spain were the sources of the acute and convalescent COVID-19 samples.

Authors' analysis steps: Amplification with reference gene primers provided the estimates of nucleated cell counts. Method: immunoSEQ multiplex PCR; TCRdb's copy keeps in-frame clones and lacks some. V and J calls and clone size are as listed in that table; D and trimming were resolved from the DNA. The sample contains more than 200,000 clones, approximately 90% of which appear only once. The CDR3 contains 13 residues. Trimming removed 2 bases at V and 4 bases at J, with 8 bases between. Germline loops: CDR1 SEHNR, CDR2 FQNEAQ (reference sequence). This sequence was found in a man aged 80 or over with acute or convalescent COVID-19. Sequencing was performed on peripheral blood. V is TRBV7-9 and J is TRBJ2-5; D ambiguous. DNA of the CDR3: TGTGCCAGCAGCTTACGGGTGGGAGAGACCCAGTACTTC. This gives the protein CASSLRVGETQYF.